This TCR beta chain was identified during a study of memory CD4+ T cells and cytomegalovirus serostatus. In the study overall: Healthy Belgian adult donors included several CMV-positive and about two dozen CMV-negative people. The study's findings and limits: CD4+ memory repertoires contained about two fifths of the roughly 160 reported CMV TCRbeta sequences.

Single viable CD3+CD4+CD8-CD45RO+ cells were sorted as the memory CD4+ T cells. CDR1 and CDR2 (germline): SNHLY, FYNNEI. The CDR3 sequence is 14 residues long. The protocol was immunoSEQ multiplex PCR, while the TCRdb copy is restricted to in-frame clones and leaves out a portion. This sample has 45,000 to 60,000 clones, with around 78% found just once. Turning to this clone: Its matching antigen is unknown.

Sequenced: memory CD4+ T cells from blood. The J gene is TRBJ2-5, the V gene TRBV2, with unresolved D. The tail of the sequence fits TRBJ2-7 better, so the J call may be wrong. The receptor was derived from an adult in good health and CMV-seronegative. The CDR3 DNA reads TGTGCCAGCAGTGAAGCGCAGGCTGCCCACGAGCAGTACTTC. As protein: CASSEAQAAHEQYF.